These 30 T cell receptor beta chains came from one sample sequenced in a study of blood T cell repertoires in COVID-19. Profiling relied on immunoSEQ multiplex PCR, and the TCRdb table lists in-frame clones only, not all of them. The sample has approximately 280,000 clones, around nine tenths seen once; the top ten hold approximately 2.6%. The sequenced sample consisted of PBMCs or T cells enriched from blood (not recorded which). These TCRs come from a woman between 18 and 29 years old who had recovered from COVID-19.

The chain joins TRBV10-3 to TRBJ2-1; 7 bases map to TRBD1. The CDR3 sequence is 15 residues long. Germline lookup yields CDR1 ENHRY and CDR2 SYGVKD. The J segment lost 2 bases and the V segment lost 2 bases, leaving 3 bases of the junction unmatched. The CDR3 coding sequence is TGTGCCATCAGTGAGACCGGGACAGCCTACAATGAGCAGTTCTTC. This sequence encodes CAISETGTAYNEQFF.

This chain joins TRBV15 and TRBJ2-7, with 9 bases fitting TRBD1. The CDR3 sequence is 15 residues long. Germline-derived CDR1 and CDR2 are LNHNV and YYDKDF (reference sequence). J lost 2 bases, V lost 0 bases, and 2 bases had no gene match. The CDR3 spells CATSRERQGAYEQYF. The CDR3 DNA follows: TGTGCCACCAGCAGAGAGCGACAGGGGGCCTACGAGCAGTACTTC.

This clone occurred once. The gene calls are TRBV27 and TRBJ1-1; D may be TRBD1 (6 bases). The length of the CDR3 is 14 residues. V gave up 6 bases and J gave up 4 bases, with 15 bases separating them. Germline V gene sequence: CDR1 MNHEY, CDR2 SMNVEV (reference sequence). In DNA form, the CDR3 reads TGTGCCAGCAGACCCTTGGCAGGGGCCACTGAAGCTTTCTTT. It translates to CASRPLAGATEAFF.

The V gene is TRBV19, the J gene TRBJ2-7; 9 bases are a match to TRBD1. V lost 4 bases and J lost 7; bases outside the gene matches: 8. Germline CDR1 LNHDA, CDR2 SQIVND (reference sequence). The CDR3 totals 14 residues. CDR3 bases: TGTGCCAGTAGTACCGGGACAGGGTTAAGAGAGCAGTACTTC. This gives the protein CASSTGTGLREQYF.

CDR3 in amino acids: CASSPGPGGYQPQHF. The CDR3 DNA reads TGTGCCAGCAGCCCAGGGCCAGGGGGCTATCAGCCCCAGCATTTT. The chain is built from TRBV7-2 and TRBJ1-5; 8 bases match TRBD1. CDR1 is SGHTA and CDR2 is FQGNSA in the germline V gene. The CDR3 loop spans 15 amino acids. Trimming removed 5 bases from V and 5 bases from J; junction bases left unmatched: 8.

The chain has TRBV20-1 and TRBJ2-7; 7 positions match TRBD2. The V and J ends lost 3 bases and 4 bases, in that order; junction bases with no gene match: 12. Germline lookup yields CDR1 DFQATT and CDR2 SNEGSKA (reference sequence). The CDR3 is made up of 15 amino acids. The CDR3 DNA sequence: TGCAGTGCTAGTAGTCCGGCGGCGGGGGAATACGAGCAGTACTTC. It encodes CSASSPAAGEYEQYF.

The CDR3 DNA reads as TGTGCCAGCAGCTTAGCACGCCCGAGCTCTGGAAACACCATATATTTT. It translates to CASSLARPSSGNTIYF. This chain connects TRBV7-6 to TRBJ1-3; D is unclear. Trimming left V 0 bases short and J 0 bases short, with 9 bases between. Germline CDR1 SGHVS, CDR2 FNYEAQ. The length of the CDR3 is 16 residues.

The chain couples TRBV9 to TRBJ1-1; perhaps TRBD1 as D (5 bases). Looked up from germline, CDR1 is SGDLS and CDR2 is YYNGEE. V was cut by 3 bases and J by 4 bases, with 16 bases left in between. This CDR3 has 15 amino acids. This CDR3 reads CASSEGPGLSTEAFF. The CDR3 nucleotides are TGTGCCAGCAGCGAGGGGCCGGGCCTGTCCACTGAAGCTTTCTTT.

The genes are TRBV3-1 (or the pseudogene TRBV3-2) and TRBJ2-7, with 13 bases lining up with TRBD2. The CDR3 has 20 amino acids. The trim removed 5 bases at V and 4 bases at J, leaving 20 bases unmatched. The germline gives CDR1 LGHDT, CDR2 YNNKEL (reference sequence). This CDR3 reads CASSSNRGGLAGSRLYEQYF. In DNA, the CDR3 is TGTGCCAGCAGCTCAAACAGAGGGGGACTAGCGGGAAGTCGGCTTTACGAGCAGTACTTC.

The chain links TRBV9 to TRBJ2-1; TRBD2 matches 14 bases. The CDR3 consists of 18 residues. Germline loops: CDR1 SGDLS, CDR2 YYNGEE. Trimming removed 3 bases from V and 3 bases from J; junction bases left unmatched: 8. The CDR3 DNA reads TGTGCCAGCAGCGCCTCGTGGGGGACTAGCGGGGGCTACAATGAGCAGTTCTTC. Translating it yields CASSASWGTSGGYNEQFF.

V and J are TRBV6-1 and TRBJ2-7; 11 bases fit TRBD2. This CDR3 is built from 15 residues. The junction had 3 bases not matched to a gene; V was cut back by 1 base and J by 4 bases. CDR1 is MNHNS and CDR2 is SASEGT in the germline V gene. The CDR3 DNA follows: TGTGCCAGCAGTGAAGGAATAGCGGGGGGGTACGAGCAGTACTTC. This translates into CASSEGIAGGYEQYF.

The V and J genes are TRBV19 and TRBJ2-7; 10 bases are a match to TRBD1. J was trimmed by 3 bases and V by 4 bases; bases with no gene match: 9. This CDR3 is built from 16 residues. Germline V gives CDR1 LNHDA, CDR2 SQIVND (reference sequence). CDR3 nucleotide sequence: TGTGCCAGTAGTACACTTCCGGGACAGGGGTACTACGAGCAGTACTTC. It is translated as CASSTLPGQGYYEQYF.

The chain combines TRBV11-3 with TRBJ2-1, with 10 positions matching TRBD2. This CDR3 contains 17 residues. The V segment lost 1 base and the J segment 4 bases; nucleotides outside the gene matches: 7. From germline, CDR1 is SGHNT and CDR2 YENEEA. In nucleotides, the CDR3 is TGTGCCAGCAGCTTAGCGTATAGCGGGGGGCGATACAATGAGCAGTTCTTC. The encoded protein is CASSLAYSGGRYNEQFF.

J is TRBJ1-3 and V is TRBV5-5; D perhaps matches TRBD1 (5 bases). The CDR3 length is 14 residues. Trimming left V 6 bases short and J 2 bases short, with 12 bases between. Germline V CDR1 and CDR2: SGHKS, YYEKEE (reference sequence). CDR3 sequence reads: CASIPLTAGNTIYF. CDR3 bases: TGTGCCAGCATCCCGCTGACAGCTGGAAACACCATATATTTT. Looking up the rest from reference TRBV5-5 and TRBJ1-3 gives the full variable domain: DAGVTQSPTHLIKTRGQQVTLRCSPISGHKSVSWYQQVLGQGPQFIFQYYEKEERGRGNFPDRFSARQFPNYSSELNVNALLLGDSALYLCASIPLTAGNTIYFGEGSWLTVV.

CDR3 nucleotide sequence: TGTGCCAGCAGCCACGGACAGCGTACAGATACGCAGTATTTT. This translates into CASSHGQRTDTQYF. The rearrangement links TRBV3-1 (or the pseudogene TRBV3-2) to TRBJ2-3, with D maybe TRBD1 (6 bases). Trimming took off 3 bases at V and 3 bases at J, with 10 bases between the two ends. Germline V gene lookup returns CDR1 LGHDT and CDR2 YNNKEL (reference sequence). This CDR3 is built from 14 residues.

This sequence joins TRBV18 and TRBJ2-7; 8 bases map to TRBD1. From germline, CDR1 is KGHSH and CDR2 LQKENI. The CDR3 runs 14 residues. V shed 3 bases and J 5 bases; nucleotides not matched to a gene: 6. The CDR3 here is CASSPRAGGDEQYF. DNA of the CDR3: TGTGCCAGCTCACCCAGGGCAGGGGGCGACGAGCAGTACTTC.

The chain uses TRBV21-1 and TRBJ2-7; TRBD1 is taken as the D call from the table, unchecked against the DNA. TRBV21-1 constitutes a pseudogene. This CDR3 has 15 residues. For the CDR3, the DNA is TGTGCCAGCAGCGGATTCCGGGACAGACCCTACGAGCAGTACTTC. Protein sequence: CASSGFRDRPYEQYF.

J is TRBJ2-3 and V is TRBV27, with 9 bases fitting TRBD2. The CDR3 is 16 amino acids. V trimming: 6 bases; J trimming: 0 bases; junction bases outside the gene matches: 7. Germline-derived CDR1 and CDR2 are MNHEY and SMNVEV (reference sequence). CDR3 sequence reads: CASSPLTSGSTDTQYF. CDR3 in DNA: TGTGCCAGCAGCCCCCTGACTAGCGGAAGCACAGATACGCAGTATTTT.

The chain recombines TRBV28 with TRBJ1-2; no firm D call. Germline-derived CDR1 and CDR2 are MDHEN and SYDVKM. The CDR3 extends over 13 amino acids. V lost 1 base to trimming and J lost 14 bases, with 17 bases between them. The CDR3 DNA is TGTGCCAGCAGTTTATCTCAGGATCTCCCTAAGACCTTC. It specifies CASSLSQDLPKTF.

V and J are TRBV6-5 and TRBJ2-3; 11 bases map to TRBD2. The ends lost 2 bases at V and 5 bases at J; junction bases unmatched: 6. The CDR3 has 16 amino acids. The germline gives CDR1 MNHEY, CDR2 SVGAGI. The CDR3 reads CASSYETSGAGDTQYF. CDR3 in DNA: TGTGCCAGCAGTTACGAGACTAGCGGGGCGGGAGATACGCAGTATTTT.

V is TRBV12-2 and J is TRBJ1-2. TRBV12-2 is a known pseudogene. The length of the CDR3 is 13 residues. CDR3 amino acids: CARRGSGDYGYTF. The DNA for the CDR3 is TGTGCAAGGCGCGGGAGTGGGGACTATGGCTACACCTTC.

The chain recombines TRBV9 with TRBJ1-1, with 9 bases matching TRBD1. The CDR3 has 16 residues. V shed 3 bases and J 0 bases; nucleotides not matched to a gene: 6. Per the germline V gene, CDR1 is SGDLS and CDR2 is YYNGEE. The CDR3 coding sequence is TGTGCCAGCAGCGGACGGACAGGGGCCCTGAACACTGAAGCTTTCTTT. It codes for CASSGRTGALNTEAFF.

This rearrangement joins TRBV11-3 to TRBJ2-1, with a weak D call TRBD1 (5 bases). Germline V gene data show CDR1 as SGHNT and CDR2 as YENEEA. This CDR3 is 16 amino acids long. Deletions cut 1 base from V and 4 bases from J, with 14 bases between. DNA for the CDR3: TGTGCCAGCAGCTTAGGGAGCAGGGCCCGTTACAATGAGCAGTTCTTC. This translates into CASSLGSRARYNEQFF.

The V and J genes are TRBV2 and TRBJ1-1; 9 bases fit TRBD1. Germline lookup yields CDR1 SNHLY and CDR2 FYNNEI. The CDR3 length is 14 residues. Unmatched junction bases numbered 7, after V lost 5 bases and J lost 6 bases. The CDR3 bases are TGTGCCAGCAGTAGCGGACAGGGGCGAGCTGAAGCTTTCTTT. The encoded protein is CASSSGQGRAEAFF.

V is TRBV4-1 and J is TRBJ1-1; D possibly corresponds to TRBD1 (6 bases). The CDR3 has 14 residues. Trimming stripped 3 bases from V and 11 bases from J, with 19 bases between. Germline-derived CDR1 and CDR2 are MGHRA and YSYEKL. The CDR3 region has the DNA TGCGCCAGCAGCCAGGTGGCCGGGGACACACTCGCTTTCTTT. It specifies CASSQVAGDTLAFF.

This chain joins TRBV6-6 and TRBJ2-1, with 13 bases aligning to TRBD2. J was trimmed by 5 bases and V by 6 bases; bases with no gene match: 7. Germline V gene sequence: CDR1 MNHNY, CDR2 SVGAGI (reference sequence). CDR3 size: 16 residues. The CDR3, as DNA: TGTGCCAGCAGCTACACTAGCGGGAGGGGACACAATGAGCAGTTCTTC. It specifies CASSYTSGRGHNEQFF.

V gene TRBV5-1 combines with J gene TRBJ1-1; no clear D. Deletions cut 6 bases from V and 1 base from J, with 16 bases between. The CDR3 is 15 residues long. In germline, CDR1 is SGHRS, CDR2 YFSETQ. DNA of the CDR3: TGCGCCAGCACCTTTCGCCGGTCAGGGAACACTGAAGCTTTCTTT. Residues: CASTFRRSGNTEAFF.

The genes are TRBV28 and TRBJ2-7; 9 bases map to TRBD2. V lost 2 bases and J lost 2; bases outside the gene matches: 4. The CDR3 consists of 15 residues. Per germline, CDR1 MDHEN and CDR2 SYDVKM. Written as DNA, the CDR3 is TGTGCCAGCAGTTTAAGCGGGGGGATTACCTACGAGCAGTACTTC. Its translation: CASSLSGGITYEQYF.

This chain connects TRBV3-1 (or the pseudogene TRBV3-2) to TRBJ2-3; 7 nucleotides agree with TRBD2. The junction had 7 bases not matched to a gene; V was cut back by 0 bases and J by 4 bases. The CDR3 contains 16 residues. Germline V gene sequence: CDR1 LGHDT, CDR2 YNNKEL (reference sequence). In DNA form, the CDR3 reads TGTGCCAGCAGCCAAGAATCGGGAGGTATAGCAGATACGCAGTATTTT. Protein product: CASSQESGGIADTQYF.

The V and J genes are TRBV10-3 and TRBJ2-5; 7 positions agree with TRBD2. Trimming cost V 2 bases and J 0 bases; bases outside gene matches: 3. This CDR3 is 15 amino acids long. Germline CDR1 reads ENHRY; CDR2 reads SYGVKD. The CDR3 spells CAISESGAYQETQYF. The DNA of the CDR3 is TGTGCCATCAGTGAGAGCGGGGCGTACCAAGAGACCCAGTACTTC.